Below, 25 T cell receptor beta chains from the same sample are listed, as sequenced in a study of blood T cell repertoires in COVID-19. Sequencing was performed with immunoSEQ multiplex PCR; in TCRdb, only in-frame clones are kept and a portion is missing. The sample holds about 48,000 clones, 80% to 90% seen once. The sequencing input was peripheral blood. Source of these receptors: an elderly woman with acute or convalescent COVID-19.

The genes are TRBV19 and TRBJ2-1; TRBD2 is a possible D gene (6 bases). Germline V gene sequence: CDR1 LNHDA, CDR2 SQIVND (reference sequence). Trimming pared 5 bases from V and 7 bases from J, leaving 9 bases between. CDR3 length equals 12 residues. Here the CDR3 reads CASSPGENEQFF. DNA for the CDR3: TGTGCCAGTAGTCCGGGGGAGAATGAGCAGTTCTTC.

The CDR3 is CSSTVTGNYGYTF. The CDR3 nucleotides are TGTTCCTCCACAGTCACAGGGAACTATGGCTACACCTTC. This chain links TRBV2 with TRBJ1-2; a possible D gene is TRBD1 (6 bases). This CDR3 comprises 13 residues. Germline loops: CDR1 SNHLY, CDR2 FYNNEI.

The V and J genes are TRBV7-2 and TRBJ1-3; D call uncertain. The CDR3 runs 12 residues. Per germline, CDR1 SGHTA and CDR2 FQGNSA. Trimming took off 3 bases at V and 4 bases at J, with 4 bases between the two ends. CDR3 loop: CASSFPGNTIYF. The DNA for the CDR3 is TGTGCCAGCAGCTTTCCAGGAAACACCATATATTTT.

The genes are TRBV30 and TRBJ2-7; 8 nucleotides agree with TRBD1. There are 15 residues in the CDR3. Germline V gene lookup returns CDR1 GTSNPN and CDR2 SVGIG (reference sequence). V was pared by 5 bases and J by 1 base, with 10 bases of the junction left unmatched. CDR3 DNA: TGTGCCTGGGGGCCCGGGCAGGGGGCTTCCTACGAGCAGTACTTC. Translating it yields CAWGPGQGASYEQYF.

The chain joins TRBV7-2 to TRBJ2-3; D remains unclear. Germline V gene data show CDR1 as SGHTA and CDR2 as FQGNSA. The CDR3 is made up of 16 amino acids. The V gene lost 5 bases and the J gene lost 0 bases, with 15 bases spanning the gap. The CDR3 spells CASSHRQSGSTDTQYF. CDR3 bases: TGTGCCAGCAGCCACCGACAATCCGGAAGCACAGATACGCAGTATTTT. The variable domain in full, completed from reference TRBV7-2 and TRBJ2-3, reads GAGVSQSPSNKVTEKGKDVELRCDPISGHTALYWYRQSLGQGLEFLIYFQGNSAPDKSGLPSDRFSAERTGGSVSTLTIQRTQQEDSAVYLCASSHRQSGSTDTQYFGPGTRLTVL.

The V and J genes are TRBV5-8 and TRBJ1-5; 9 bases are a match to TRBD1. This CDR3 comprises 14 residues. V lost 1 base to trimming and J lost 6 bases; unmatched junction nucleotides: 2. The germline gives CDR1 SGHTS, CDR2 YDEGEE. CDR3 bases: TGTGCCAGCAGCTTGACAGGGGGCGTTCAGCCCCAGCATTTT. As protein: CASSLTGGVQPQHF.

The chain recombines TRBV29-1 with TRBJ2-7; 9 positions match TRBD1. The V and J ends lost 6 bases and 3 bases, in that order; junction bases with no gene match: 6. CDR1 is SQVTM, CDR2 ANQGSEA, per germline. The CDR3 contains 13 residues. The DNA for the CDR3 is TGCAGCGTATCGGGACAGGGCGACTACGAGCAGTACTTC. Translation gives CSVSGQGDYEQYF.

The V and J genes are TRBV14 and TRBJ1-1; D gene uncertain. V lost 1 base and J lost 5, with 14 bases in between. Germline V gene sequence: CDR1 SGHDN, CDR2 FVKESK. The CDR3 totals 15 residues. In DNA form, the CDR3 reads TGTGCCAGCAGCCAAGCCCGAGGGAGGGTTACTGAAGCTTTCTTT. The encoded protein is CASSQARGRVTEAFF.

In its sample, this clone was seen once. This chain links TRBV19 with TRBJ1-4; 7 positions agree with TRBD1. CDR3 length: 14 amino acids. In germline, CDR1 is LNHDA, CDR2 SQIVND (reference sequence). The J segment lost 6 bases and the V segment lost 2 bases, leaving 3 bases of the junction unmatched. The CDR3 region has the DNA TGTGCCAGTAGTATAAAAGGGGGCGATGAAAAACTGTTTTTT. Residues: CASSIKGGDEKLFF.

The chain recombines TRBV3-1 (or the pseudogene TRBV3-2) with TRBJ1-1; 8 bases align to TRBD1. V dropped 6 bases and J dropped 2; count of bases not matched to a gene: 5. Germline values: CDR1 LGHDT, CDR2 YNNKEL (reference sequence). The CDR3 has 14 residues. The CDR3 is CASRYRGGNTEAFF. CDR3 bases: TGTGCCAGCAGGTACAGGGGGGGTAACACTGAAGCTTTCTTT.

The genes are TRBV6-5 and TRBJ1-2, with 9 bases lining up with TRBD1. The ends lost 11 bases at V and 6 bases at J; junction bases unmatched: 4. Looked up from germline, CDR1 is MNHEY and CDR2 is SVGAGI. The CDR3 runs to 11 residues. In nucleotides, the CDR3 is TGTGCCGCGGGACAGGGAAATGGCTACACCTTC. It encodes CAAGQGNGYTF.

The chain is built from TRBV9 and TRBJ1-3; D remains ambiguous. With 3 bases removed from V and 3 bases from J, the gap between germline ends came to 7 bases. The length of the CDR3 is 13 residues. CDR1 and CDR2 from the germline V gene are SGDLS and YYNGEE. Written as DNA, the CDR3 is TGTGCCAGCAGCGCCCACGGTGGAAACACCATATATTTT. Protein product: CASSAHGGNTIYF.

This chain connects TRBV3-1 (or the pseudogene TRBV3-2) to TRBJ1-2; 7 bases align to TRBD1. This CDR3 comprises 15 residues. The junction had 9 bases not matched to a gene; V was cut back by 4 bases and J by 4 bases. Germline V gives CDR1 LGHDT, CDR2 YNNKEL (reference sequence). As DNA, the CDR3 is TGTGCCAGCAGCCCTCGGGACAGATATACCTATGGCTACACCTTC. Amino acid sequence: CASSPRDRYTYGYTF.

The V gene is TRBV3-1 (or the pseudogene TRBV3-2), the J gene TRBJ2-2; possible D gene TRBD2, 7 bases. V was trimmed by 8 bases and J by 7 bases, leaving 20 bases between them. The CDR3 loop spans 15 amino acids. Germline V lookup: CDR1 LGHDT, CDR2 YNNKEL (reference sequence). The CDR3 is CASRSGRGQSGELFF. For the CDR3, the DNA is TGTGCCAGCCGCAGTGGGCGGGGGCAAAGCGGGGAGCTGTTTTTT.

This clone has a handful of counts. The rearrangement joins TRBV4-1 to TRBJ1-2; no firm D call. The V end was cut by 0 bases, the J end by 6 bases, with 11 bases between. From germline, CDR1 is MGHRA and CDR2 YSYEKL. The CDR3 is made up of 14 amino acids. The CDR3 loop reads CASSQDERPDGYTF. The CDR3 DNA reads TGCGCCAGCAGCCAAGATGAGAGGCCGGATGGCTACACCTTC.

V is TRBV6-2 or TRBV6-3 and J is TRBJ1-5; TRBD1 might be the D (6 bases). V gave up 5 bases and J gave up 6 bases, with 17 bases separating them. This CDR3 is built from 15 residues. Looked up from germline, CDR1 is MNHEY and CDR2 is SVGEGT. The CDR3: CASSQRGAWSQPQHF. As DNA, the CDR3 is TGTGCCAGCAGTCAACGGGGGGCTTGGAGTCAGCCCCAGCATTTT.

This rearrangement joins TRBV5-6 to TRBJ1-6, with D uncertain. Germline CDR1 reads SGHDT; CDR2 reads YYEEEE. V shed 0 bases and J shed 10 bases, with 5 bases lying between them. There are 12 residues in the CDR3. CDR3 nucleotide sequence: TGTGCCAGCAGCTTGGCTTCGTCACCCCTCCACTTT. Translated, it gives CASSLASSPLHF.

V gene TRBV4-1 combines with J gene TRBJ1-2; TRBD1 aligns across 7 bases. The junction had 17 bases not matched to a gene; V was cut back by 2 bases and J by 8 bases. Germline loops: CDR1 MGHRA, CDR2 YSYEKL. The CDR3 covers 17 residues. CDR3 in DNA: TGCGCCAGCAGCCAAATGACAGGGAGTTTGTCAGTTTGGGGCTACACCTTC. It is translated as CASSQMTGSLSVWGYTF.

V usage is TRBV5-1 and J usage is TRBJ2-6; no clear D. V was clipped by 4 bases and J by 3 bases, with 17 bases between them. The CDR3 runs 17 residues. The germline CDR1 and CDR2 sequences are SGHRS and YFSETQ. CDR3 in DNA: TGCGCCAGCAGCCCAGGAATTCGGATTTTTGGGGCCAACGTCCTGACTTTC. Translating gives CASSPGIRIFGANVLTF.

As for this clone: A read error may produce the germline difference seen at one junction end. The CDR3, as DNA: TGTGCTAGCAGCTTAGCGGGTCTGAGGGGGACTAGCTCCTATAATTCACCCCTCCACTTT. The encoded protein is CASSLAGLRGTSSYNSPLHF. The V and J genes are TRBV7-7 and TRBJ1-6; the D gene is possibly TRBD1 (6 bases). The CDR3 consists of 20 residues. Germline assignment: CDR1 SSHAT and CDR2 FNYEAQ (reference sequence).

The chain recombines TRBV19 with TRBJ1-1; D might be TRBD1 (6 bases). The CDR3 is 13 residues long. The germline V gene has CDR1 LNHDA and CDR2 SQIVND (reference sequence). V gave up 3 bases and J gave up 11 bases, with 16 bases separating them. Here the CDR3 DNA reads TGTGCCAGTAGTATTGGAACGACAGGACGGGCTTTCTTT. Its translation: CASSIGTTGRAFF.

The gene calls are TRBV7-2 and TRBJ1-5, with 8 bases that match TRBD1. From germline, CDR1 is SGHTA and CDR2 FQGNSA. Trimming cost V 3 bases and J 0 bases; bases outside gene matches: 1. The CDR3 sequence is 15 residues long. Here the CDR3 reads CASSLDRVSNQPQHF. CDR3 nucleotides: TGTGCCAGCAGCTTGGACAGGGTTAGCAATCAGCCCCAGCATTTT.

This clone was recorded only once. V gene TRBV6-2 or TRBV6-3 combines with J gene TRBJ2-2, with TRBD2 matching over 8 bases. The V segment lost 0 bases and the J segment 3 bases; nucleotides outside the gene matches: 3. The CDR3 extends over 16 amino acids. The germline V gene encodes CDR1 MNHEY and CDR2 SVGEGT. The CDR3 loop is CASSYSLAADTGELFF. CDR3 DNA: TGTGCCAGCAGTTACTCACTAGCGGCGGACACCGGGGAGCTGTTTTTT.

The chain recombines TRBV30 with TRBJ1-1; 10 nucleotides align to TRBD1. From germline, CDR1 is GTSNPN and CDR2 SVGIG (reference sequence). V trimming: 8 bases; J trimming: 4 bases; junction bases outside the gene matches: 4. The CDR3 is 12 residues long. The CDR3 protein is CAGGQGSTEAFF. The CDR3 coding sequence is TGTGCCGGGGGACAGGGGAGCACTGAAGCTTTCTTT.

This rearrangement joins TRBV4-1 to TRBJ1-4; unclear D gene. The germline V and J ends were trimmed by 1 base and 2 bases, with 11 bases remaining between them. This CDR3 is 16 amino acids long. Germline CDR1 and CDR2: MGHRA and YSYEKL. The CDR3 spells CASSQAYRGTNEKLFF. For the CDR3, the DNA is TGCGCCAGCAGCCAAGCCTATCGAGGCACTAATGAAAAACTGTTTTTT.